The next 25 T cell receptor beta chains were all read from a single sample in a study of T cells in women clearing cervical HPV infection. Assay: immunoSEQ multiplex PCR; the TCRdb copy retains only in-frame clones and omits some. This listing includes tens of thousands of clones. The source material was blood buffy coat. Receptors originate from a woman between 18 and 70 years old with a cervical HPV16 infection that either progressed to CIN3+ or cleared (not recorded which).

As for this clone: The sequence runs out 3 residues before the end of the CDR3; the remainder is reconstructed from the germline J gene. The genes are TRBV7-9 and TRBJ2-2; either TRBD1 or TRBD2 may fit D (5 bases each). This CDR3 spans 14 amino acids. CDR1 SEHNR and CDR2 FQNEAQ come from the germline V gene (reference sequence). The DNA read from the CDR3 is TGTGCCAGCAGCTTACAGGGAGCTAATTCACCG. Amino acids: CASSLQGANSP. The full CDR3 is CASSLQGANSPLFF.

Worth noting for this clone: The read halts 3 residues ahead of the CDR3 end, with the missing end drawn from the germline J gene. V and J are TRBV6-2 or TRBV6-3 and TRBJ2-4, with D unclear. The CDR3 has 13 residues. In germline, CDR1 is MNHEY, CDR2 SVGEGT. The CDR3 region is CASSSTRLGPQYF. CDR3 DNA (partial): TGTGCCAGCAGTTCCACTCGCTTAGGGCCT.

In regard to this clone: The sequence runs out 3 residues before the end of the CDR3; the remainder is reconstructed from the germline J gene. The chain combines TRBV7-9 with TRBJ2-1; a possible D gene is TRBD1 (6 bases). CDR3 size: 15 residues. Trimming shortened V by 3 bases and J by 1 base, and 10 bases separated the two germline ends. Germline CDR1 reads SEHNR; CDR2 reads FQNEAQ (reference sequence). Incomplete CDR3 DNA: TGTGCCAGCAGCTTTTCCGGGACATCCTACAATGAG. Protein sequence: CASSFSGTSYNE. The full CDR3 reads CASSFSGTSYNEQFF.

Worth noting for this clone: The read terminates 3 residues ahead of where the CDR3 ends, so the germline J gene completes it. V usage is TRBV10-3 and J usage is TRBJ2-3; no reliable D call. Trimming took 4 bases from V and 4 from J, leaving 12 bases between them. CDR3 length: 14 amino acids. Per the germline V gene, CDR1 is ENHRY and CDR2 is SYGVKD. CDR3 in amino acids: CAISVSRVADTQYF. The CDR3 DNA, read in part, is TGTGCCATCAGTGTCAGTCGAGTCGCAGATACG.

On this clone itself: The read ends 3 residues before the CDR3 terminus; that terminus is restored from the germline J gene. The J gene is TRBJ2-2, the V gene TRBV20-1; D is perhaps TRBD1 (6 bases). Germline V gene data show CDR1 as DFQATT and CDR2 as SNEGSKA (reference sequence). The CDR3 contains 17 residues. Trimming pared 1 base from V and 0 bases from J, leaving 15 bases between. The CDR3 loop reads CSARGGGRGANTGELFF. The covered CDR3 bases are TGCAGTGCTAGAGGGGGCGGCAGGGGAGCGAACACCGGGGAG.

Of note for this clone: The read stops 3 residues short of the end of the CDR3; the missing end is completed from the germline J gene. The genes are TRBV5-6 and TRBJ2-7; D uncertain. Germline V gene data show CDR1 as SGHDT and CDR2 as YYEEEE. V was pared by 2 bases and J by 0 bases, with 3 bases between. There are 12 residues in the CDR3. The DNA read from the CDR3 is TGTGCCAGCAGCTTCGGCTCCTACGAG. It is translated as CASSFGSYE. The full CDR3 reads CASSFGSYEQYF.

To note about this clone: The read finishes 3 residues shy of the CDR3 end, and the germline J gene is used to complete it. The genes are TRBV5-4 and TRBJ2-3; TRBD1 agrees at 10 bases. CDR3 length: 14 residues. Per germline, CDR1 SGHNT and CDR2 YYREEE (reference sequence). Unmatched junction bases numbered 2, after V lost 2 bases and J lost 5 bases. CDR3 DNA, as far as it was read: TGTGCCAGCAGCTTTGGACAGGGGGGAGATACG. It encodes CASSFGQGGDT. The full CDR3 is CASSFGQGGDTQYF.

The sequenced CDR3 bases are TGTGCCAGCAGCTTAGGCGGCAGATCAAATGAAAAA. Translation: CASSLGGRSNEK. The full CDR3 is CASSLGGRSNEKLFF. The genes are TRBV7-6 and TRBJ1-4; D remains unclear. The CDR3 end lies 3 residues beyond the end of the read and is filled in from the germline J gene. CDR1 SGHVS and CDR2 FNYEAQ come from the germline V gene. The length of the CDR3 is 15 residues. Trimming cost V 1 base and J 5 bases, with 11 bases left between them.

Concerning this clone itself: The read stops 3 residues short of the end of the CDR3; the missing end is completed from the germline J gene. The chain is built from TRBV2 and TRBJ2-3, with unresolved D. The germline V gene has CDR1 SNHLY and CDR2 FYNNEI. The germline V and J ends were trimmed by 6 bases and 1 base, with 14 bases remaining between them. This CDR3 is 15 amino acids long. The CDR3 bases that were read are TGTGCCAGCAGCCAAAAAGGTTCGCGCACAGATACG. Amino acid sequence: CASSQKGSRTDT. The full CDR3 sequence reads CASSQKGSRTDTQYF. The full variable domain, its missing parts supplied by reference TRBV2 and TRBJ2-3, is EPEVTQTPSHQVTQMGQEVILRCVPISNHLYFYWYRQILGQKVEFLVSFYNNEISEKSEIFDDQFSVERPDGSNFTLKIRSTKLEDSAMYFCASSQKGSRTDTQYFGPGTRLTVL.

With regard to this clone: Read coverage stops 3 residues before the CDR3 terminus; the germline J gene supplies the remainder. The chain employs TRBV2 and TRBJ2-2; weak D call: TRBD1 (6 bases). Germline loops: CDR1 SNHLY, CDR2 FYNNEI. CDR3 length equals 15 residues. V was shortened by 7 bases and J by 2 bases, with 14 bases between the two germline ends. CDR3 region: CASTGQPTNTGELFF. Incomplete CDR3 DNA: TGTGCCAGCACCGGACAGCCTACAAACACCGGGGAG.

A word on this clone: The sequence runs out 3 residues before the end of the CDR3; the remainder is reconstructed from the germline J gene. V gene TRBV5-1 combines with J gene TRBJ1-6; 9 positions match TRBD1. V shed 1 base, J shed 9 bases, and the junction held 5 bases outside the gene matches. There are 15 residues in the CDR3. Germline values: CDR1 SGHRS, CDR2 YFSETQ. CDR3 protein: CASSLLGTGSSPLHF. Incomplete CDR3 DNA: TGCGCCAGCAGCTTGTTAGGGACAGGGTCTTCACCC.

As for this clone: The read terminates 3 residues before the CDR3 end, so the remaining end is supplied by the germline J gene. V and J are TRBV5-1 and TRBJ2-1, with 7 bases lining up with TRBD2. J was trimmed by 6 bases and V by 2 bases; bases with no gene match: 17. The CDR3 has 18 residues. Germline assignment: CDR1 SGHRS and CDR2 YFSETQ. The CDR3 spells CASSFDSSGGSDVNEQFF. Partial CDR3 DNA: TGCGCCAGCAGCTTTGATTCTAGCGGAGGTTCTGACGTCAATGAG.

A remark on this clone: The missing CDR3 end, 3 residues past where the read stops, is filled in from the germline J gene. The V gene is TRBV19, the J gene TRBJ2-1; D remains ambiguous. Trimming left V 5 bases short and J 5 bases short, with 19 bases between. The CDR3 totals 16 residues. Germline V gives CDR1 LNHDA, CDR2 SQIVND (reference sequence). The sequenced part of the CDR3 DNA is TGTGCCAGTAGTGTGTCTAGTCGAACCCCCCACAATGAG. It encodes CASSVSSRTPHNE. The full-length CDR3 reads as CASSVSSRTPHNEQFF.

A word on this clone: The read ends 3 residues early relative to the CDR3; the germline J gene fills the gap. The V and J genes are TRBV30 and TRBJ1-1; unclear D gene. V lost 5 bases and J lost 0, with 10 bases in between. Germline values: CDR1 GTSNPN, CDR2 SVGIG (reference sequence). The CDR3 loop spans 13 amino acids. CDR3 DNA, as far as it was read: TGTGCCTGGTCTCTAACCATGAACACTGAA. This translates into CAWSLTMNTE. The CDR3, in full, reads CAWSLTMNTEAFF.

By frequency, this clone is medium-sized. Read coverage stops 3 residues before the CDR3 terminus; the germline J gene supplies the remainder. This chain links TRBV5-6 with TRBJ1-2; TRBD1 matches at 7 bases. Trimming cost V 7 bases and J 3 bases; bases outside gene matches: 3. The length of the CDR3 is 12 residues. In germline, CDR1 is SGHDT, CDR2 YYEEEE. The CDR3 DNA, read in part, is TGTGCCAGCGAGGGGGCAGACTATGGC. Translated: CASEGADYG. The whole CDR3 sequence reads CASEGADYGYTF.

Comments on this clone: Sequencing ends 3 residues short of the CDR3 end; the germline J gene provides the rest. This chain joins TRBV5-1 and TRBJ2-3; TRBD2 matches 7 bases. Germline V gene lookup returns CDR1 SGHRS and CDR2 YFSETQ. With V trimmed by 0 bases and J by 4 bases, 5 bases remained unmatched. CDR3 length: 15 amino acids. The DNA read from the CDR3 is TGCGCCAGCAGCTTGGTGGGGACTACAGCAGATACG. Amino acids: CASSLVGTTADT. The complete CDR3 sequence is CASSLVGTTADTQYF.

As concerns this clone: The CDR3 end is not reached by the read, which stops 3 residues before it; the germline J gene fills it in. The V call is TRBV5-1, the J call TRBJ2-2; 9 positions agree with TRBD1. This CDR3 spans 15 amino acids. The germline V gene encodes CDR1 SGHRS and CDR2 YFSETQ. The DNA read from the CDR3 is TGCGCCAGCAGCTTGTTAGGGACAGGGTCTTCACCG. Its translation is CASSLLGTGSSP. The whole CDR3 reads CASSLLGTGSSPLFF.

Note on this clone: The CDR3 end is not reached by the read, which stops 3 residues before it; the germline J gene fills it in. V usage is TRBV19 and J usage is TRBJ2-4; 9 bases match TRBD1. The V segment lost 6 bases and the J segment 2 bases; nucleotides outside the gene matches: 14. This CDR3 has 18 amino acids. Germline V gives CDR1 LNHDA, CDR2 SQIVND (reference sequence). CDR3 protein: CASSSPLGQGWTKNIQYF. The part of the CDR3 DNA that was read is TGTGCCAGTAGCTCCCCTTTGGGACAGGGTTGGACCAAAAACATT.

Of note for this clone: The read gets to within 3 residues of the CDR3 end, and the germline J gene fills in the rest. This chain links TRBV7-6 with TRBJ2-6, with 7 positions matching TRBD1. Germline CDR1 is SGHVS and CDR2 is FNYEAQ. The CDR3 runs 18 residues. The J segment lost 1 base and the V segment lost 4 bases, leaving 10 bases of the junction unmatched. The sequenced CDR3 bases are TGTGCCAGCAGCTCATACCCACAGGGGTCGTCTGGGGCCAACGTC. Protein product: CASSSYPQGSSGANV. In full, the CDR3 is CASSSYPQGSSGANVLTF.

Worth noting for this clone: The read falls 3 residues short of the CDR3 end, and the missing part is taken from the germline J gene. The chain joins TRBV2 to TRBJ2-2, with 8 bases matching TRBD1. The CDR3 is made up of 16 amino acids. Germline-derived CDR1 and CDR2 are SNHLY and FYNNEI. The CDR3 loop reads CASTDRTGSGANVLFF. CDR3 bases read: TGTGCCAGCACTGACAGGACAGGGTCTGGGGCCAACGTG.

Concerning this clone: The read ends 3 residues before the CDR3 terminus; that terminus is restored from the germline J gene. The gene calls are TRBV2 and TRBJ1-1; 9 nucleotides align to TRBD1. V trimming: 6 bases; J trimming: 2 bases; junction bases outside the gene matches: 4. The CDR3 consists of 14 residues. Germline V gives CDR1 SNHLY, CDR2 FYNNEI. The chain's CDR3 is CASRGTGINTEAFF. The sequenced CDR3 bases are TGTGCCAGCAGGGGGACAGGGATAAACACTGAA.

In regard to this clone: The CDR3 goes on 3 residues after the read ends, and that part is filled in from the germline J gene. V gene TRBV10-1 combines with J gene TRBJ2-2; D uncertain. Trimming removed 0 bases from V and 9 bases from J, with 11 bases in between. The germline CDR1 and CDR2 sequences are WNHNN and SYGVQD (reference sequence). There are 14 residues in the CDR3. The sequenced CDR3 bases are TGCGCCAGCAGTGAGTCGACTCAACCACGGGAG. Amino acid sequence: CASSESTQPRE. The entire CDR3 reads CASSESTQPRELFF.

Turning to this clone: A read error may produce the germline difference seen at one junction end. The CDR3 goes on 3 residues after the read ends, and that part is filled in from the germline J gene. This rearrangement joins TRBV4-1 to TRBJ1-1; weak D call: TRBD1 (5 bases). The CDR3 runs 15 residues. Germline V gene sequence: CDR1 MGHRA, CDR2 YSYEKL. The CDR3 bases that were read are TGCACCAGCAGCCAAGATGCAGGGCCGAACACTGAA. Its protein product is CTSSQDAGPNTE. The CDR3 in its entirety is CTSSQDAGPNTEAFF.

Concerning this clone itself: From the germline J gene comes the end of the CDR3, since the read stops 3 residues before it. The chain has TRBV29-1 and TRBJ2-1; 8 bases align to TRBD2. V dropped 6 bases and J dropped 5; count of bases not matched to a gene: 6. Germline values: CDR1 SQVTM, CDR2 ANQGSEA. The CDR3 is 13 residues long. The CDR3 protein is CSVATTSDNEQFF. Partial CDR3 DNA: TGCAGCGTCGCTACGACTAGCGACAATGAG.

A note on this clone: The CDR3 end lies 3 residues beyond the end of the read and is filled in from the germline J gene. The chain uses TRBV30 and TRBJ1-1, with TRBD1 as a possible D gene (5 bases). Trimming took 8 bases from V and 6 from J, leaving 13 bases between them. Germline V CDR1 and CDR2: GTSNPN, SVGIG (reference sequence). This CDR3 comprises 11 residues. CDR3 DNA, as far as it was read: TGTGCCCAGCGAACAGGCCCTGAA. Its protein product is CAQRTGPE. The entire CDR3 reads CAQRTGPEAFF.